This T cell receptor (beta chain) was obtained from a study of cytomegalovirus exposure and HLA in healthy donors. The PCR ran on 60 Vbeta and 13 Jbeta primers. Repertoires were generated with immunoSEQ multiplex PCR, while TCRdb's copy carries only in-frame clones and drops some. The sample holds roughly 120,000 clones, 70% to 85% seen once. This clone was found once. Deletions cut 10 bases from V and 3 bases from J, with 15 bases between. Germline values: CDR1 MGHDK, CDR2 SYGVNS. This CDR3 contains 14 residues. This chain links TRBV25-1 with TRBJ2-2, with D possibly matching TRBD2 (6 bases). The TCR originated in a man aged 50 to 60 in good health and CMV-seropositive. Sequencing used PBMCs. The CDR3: CATGAGTHTGELFF. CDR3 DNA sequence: TGTGCCACCGGGGCGGGGACCCACACCGGGGAGCTGTTTTTT. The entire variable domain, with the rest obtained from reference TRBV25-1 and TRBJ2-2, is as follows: EADIYQTPRYLVIGTGKKITLECSQTMGHDKMYWYQQDPGMELHLIHYSYGVNSTEKGDLSSESTVSRIRTEHFPLTLESARPSHTSQYLCATGAGTHTGELFFGEGSRLTVL.